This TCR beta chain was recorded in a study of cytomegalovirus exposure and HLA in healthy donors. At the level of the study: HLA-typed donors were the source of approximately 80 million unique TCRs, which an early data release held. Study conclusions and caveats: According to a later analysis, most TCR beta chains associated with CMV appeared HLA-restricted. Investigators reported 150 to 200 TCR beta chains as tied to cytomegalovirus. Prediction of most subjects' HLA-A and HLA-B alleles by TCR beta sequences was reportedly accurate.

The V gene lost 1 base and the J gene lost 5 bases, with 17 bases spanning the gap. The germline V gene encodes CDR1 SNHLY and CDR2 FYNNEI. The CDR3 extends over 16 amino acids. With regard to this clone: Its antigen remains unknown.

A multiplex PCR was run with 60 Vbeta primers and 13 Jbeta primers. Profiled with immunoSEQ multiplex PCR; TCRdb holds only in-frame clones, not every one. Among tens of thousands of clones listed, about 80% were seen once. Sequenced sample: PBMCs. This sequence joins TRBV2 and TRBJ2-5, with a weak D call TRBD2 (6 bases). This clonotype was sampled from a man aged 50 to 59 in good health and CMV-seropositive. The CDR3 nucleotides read TGTGCCAGCAGTGAAGAAGGAGGGGCCGGTCTGGAGACCCAGTACTTC. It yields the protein CASSEEGGAGLETQYF.